The next 3 T cell receptor beta chains were all read from a single sample in a study of technical replicates of blood from a handful of donors. Profiled with immunoSEQ multiplex PCR; TCRdb holds only in-frame clones, not every one. The table records about 79,000 clones, roughly 92% of them present only once. The specimen was T cells isolated from PBMCs. Every receptor here comes from a human donor in good health.

The rearrangement joins TRBV7-8 to TRBJ1-5; TRBD1 matches 8 bases. The CDR3 covers 16 residues. Germline CDR1 and CDR2: SGHVS and FQNEAQ. V shed 0 bases and J 2 bases; nucleotides not matched to a gene: 3. CDR3: CASSLADRGGNQPQHF. CDR3 in DNA: TGTGCCAGCAGCTTAGCTGACAGGGGTGGCAATCAGCCCCAGCATTTT.

The chain links TRBV6-4 to TRBJ1-5, with 9 bases matching TRBD1. Germline trimming cut 6 bases from V and 7 bases from J; bases unmatched to any gene: 19. This CDR3 has 18 amino acids. Germline V gene data show CDR1 as MRHNA and CDR2 as SNTAGT. CDR3 loop: CASSEGDRVSPRVQPQHF. The CDR3 coding sequence is TGTGCCAGCAGCGAAGGGGACAGGGTTTCCCCGAGGGTGCAGCCCCAGCATTTT.

The genes are TRBV11-2 and TRBJ2-7; 7 bases line up with TRBD2. V trimming: 3 bases; J trimming: 3 bases; junction bases outside the gene matches: 2. The CDR3 runs to 13 residues. In germline, CDR1 is SGHAT, CDR2 FQNNGV. The chain's CDR3 is CASSLVAGYEQYF. The CDR3 DNA reads as TGTGCCAGCAGCTTGGTAGCGGGCTACGAGCAGTACTTC.